The 18 T cell receptor beta chains listed next were all sequenced from one sample in a study of glioma-infiltrating T cells after dendritic cell vaccination. TCRdb's copy holds only in-frame clones and misses some; the assay was immunoSEQ multiplex PCR. The data contain roughly 100,000 clones, over 65% of them seen just once; the ten biggest clones take up around 2.9%. The material was blood, obtained before dendritic cell vaccination. The receptors were sampled from a human donor with glioblastoma.

The chain carries TRBV4-1 and TRBJ2-1; 10 bases map to TRBD1. V trimming: 1 base; J trimming: 3 bases; junction bases outside the gene matches: 0. From germline, CDR1 is MGHRA and CDR2 YSYEKL. The CDR3 sequence is 15 residues long. The CDR3 DNA is TGCGCCAGCAGCCAAGGGGACAGGGGCTACAATGAGCAGTTCTTC. Residues: CASSQGDRGYNEQFF.

The chain uses TRBV6-6 and TRBJ1-6; 10 bases align to TRBD1. The CDR3 is 15 residues long. CDR1 and CDR2 (germline): MNHNY, SVGAGI (reference sequence). The ends lost 5 bases at V and 11 bases at J; junction bases unmatched: 9. This CDR3 is CASSAGGTGEAPLHF. CDR3 nucleotides: TGTGCCAGCAGTGCGGGCGGGACAGGGGAAGCACCCCTCCACTTT.

Comments on this clone: The same CDR3 can be traced to other DNA sequences in this sample. The genes are TRBV5-1 and TRBJ2-7; 10 bases line up with TRBD1. Germline V CDR1 and CDR2: SGHRS, YFSETQ. This CDR3 region has 14 residues. Trimming at V came to 0 bases and at J to 4 bases, leaving 1 base not matched to a gene. The CDR3 sequence is CASSLGQGAYEQYF. The CDR3 DNA follows: TGCGCCAGCAGCTTGGGACAGGGGGCATACGAGCAGTACTTC.

This clone came up a few times. CDR3: CASSHRGQGYEQYF. The CDR3 DNA reads TGTGCCAGCAGCCACCGAGGACAGGGGTACGAGCAGTACTTC. This chain links TRBV6-5 with TRBJ2-7; 9 nucleotides line up with TRBD1. CDR3 length: 14 amino acids. V trimming: 6 bases; J trimming: 4 bases; junction bases outside the gene matches: 7. Germline-derived CDR1 and CDR2 are MNHEY and SVGAGI.

The rearrangement joins TRBV7-8 to TRBJ1-1; D not certain. V gave up 7 bases and J gave up 1 base, with 7 bases separating them. Per germline, CDR1 SGHVS and CDR2 FQNEAQ. There are 12 residues in the CDR3. This CDR3 reads CASKEPNTEAFF. The CDR3 DNA follows: TGTGCCAGCAAGGAGCCGAACACTGAAGCTTTCTTT.

CDR3 bases: TGTGCCAGCAGTGACCCGGGACAGGGGGCTTTCGGCGGGGAGCTGTTTTTT. Amino acid sequence: CASSDPGQGAFGGELFF. The V call is TRBV2, the J call TRBJ2-2, with 12 positions matching TRBD1. CDR3 size: 17 residues. Trimming removed 3 bases from V and 7 bases from J; junction bases left unmatched: 9. The germline V gene encodes CDR1 SNHLY and CDR2 FYNNEI.

J is TRBJ2-7 and V is TRBV9, with 8 bases that match TRBD2. Trimming cost V 0 bases and J 2 bases; bases outside gene matches: 7. The germline CDR1 and CDR2 sequences are SGDLS and YYNGEE. CDR3 size: 16 residues. The CDR3 DNA is TGTGCCAGCAGCGTAGATGAGCGGGGGAGAACCTACGAGCAGTACTTC. Protein product: CASSVDERGRTYEQYF.

The chain couples TRBV6-1 to TRBJ1-6, with 10 nucleotides matching TRBD1. Losses at the gene ends were 6 bases for V and 9 bases for J; bases not matched to a gene: 8. The CDR3 loop spans 15 amino acids. Germline CDR1 and CDR2: MNHNS and SASEGT. The CDR3 sequence is CASRGDRGRISPLHF. CDR3 bases: TGTGCCAGCAGGGGGGACAGGGGAAGAATTTCACCCCTCCACTTT.

The V call is TRBV5-4, the J call TRBJ2-3, with no clear D. The CDR3 contains 13 residues. V lost 1 base and J lost 0, with 3 bases in between. Germline CDR1 is SGHNT and CDR2 is YYREEE (reference sequence). The CDR3 DNA sequence: TGTGCCAGCAGCTTGTCTAGCACAGATACGCAGTATTTT. It yields the protein CASSLSSTDTQYF.

The table lists this clone with a few counts. The V call is TRBV7-6, the J call TRBJ2-3; TRBD2 aligns across 11 bases. The CDR3 is 14 amino acids. J gave up 1 base and V 8 bases, and 2 bases lay outside the gene matches. Germline V CDR1 and CDR2: SGHVS, FNYEAQ. CDR3 bases: TGTGCCAGCCAGGGACTAGCGGGCACAGATACGCAGTATTTT. Its translation is CASQGLAGTDTQYF.

The rearrangement links TRBV25-1 to TRBJ1-6, with D uncertain. This CDR3 region has 14 residues. Per the germline V gene, CDR1 is MGHDK and CDR2 is SYGVNS. The V and J ends lost 3 bases and 0 bases respectively, with 3 bases between them. CDR3 bases: TGTGCCAGCAGTGAGAGCTCCTATAATTCACCCCTCCACTTT. The encoded protein is CASSESSYNSPLHF.

V gene TRBV11-2 combines with J gene TRBJ1-2; perhaps TRBD1 as D (5 bases). CDR3 length: 15 residues. V was pared by 5 bases and J by 2 bases, with 15 bases between. Per the germline V gene, CDR1 is SGHAT and CDR2 is FQNNGV. In nucleotides, the CDR3 is TGTGCCAGCAGCCCTGGGGGGAGCTCGAACTATGGCTACACCTTC. The encoded protein is CASSPGGSSNYGYTF.

This clone was recorded a few times. The CDR3 is CASSPLAGGHNEQFF. CDR3 nucleotide sequence: TGTGCCAGCAGTCCACTAGCGGGGGGACACAATGAGCAGTTCTTC. The chain is built from TRBV5-4 and TRBJ2-1, with 12 nucleotides matching TRBD2. Trimming removed 5 bases from V and 5 bases from J; junction bases left unmatched: 5. CDR1 SGHNT and CDR2 YYREEE come from the germline V gene (reference sequence). The CDR3 extends over 15 amino acids. Full variable domain (outside the CDR3, taken from reference TRBV5-4 and TRBJ2-1): ETGVTQSPTHLIKTRGQQVTLRCSSQSGHNTVSWYQQALGQGPQFIFQYYREEENGRGNFPPRFSGLQFPNYSSELNVNALELDDSALYLCASSPLAGGHNEQFFGPGTRLTVL.

V gene TRBV5-1 combines with J gene TRBJ1-4; no clear D. CDR3 length: 15 residues. Germline V lookup: CDR1 SGHRS, CDR2 YFSETQ. V lost 4 bases to trimming and J lost 3 bases, with 13 bases between them. The CDR3 sequence is CASSPSRGANEKLFF. DNA for the CDR3: TGCGCCAGCAGCCCGTCACGGGGTGCTAATGAAAAACTGTTTTTT.

V and J are TRBV5-8 and TRBJ1-5, with TRBD1 matching over 9 bases. Germline V CDR1 and CDR2: SGHTS, YDEGEE. This CDR3 is built from 16 residues. V trimming: 0 bases; J trimming: 7 bases; junction bases outside the gene matches: 8. Here the CDR3 reads CASSLDRGRVGQPQHF. The DNA of the CDR3 is TGTGCCAGCAGCTTGGACAGGGGGCGGGTAGGACAGCCCCAGCATTTT.

This chain uses TRBV10-1 with TRBJ2-1; the D gene is possibly TRBD2 (6 bases). V dropped 3 bases and J dropped 5 bases, with 11 bases sitting between them. This CDR3 region has 14 residues. From germline, CDR1 is WNHNN and CDR2 SYGVQD (reference sequence). The DNA of the CDR3 is TGCGCCAGCAGTGATTGGCGGGGCAACAATGAGCAGTTCTTC. Its protein product is CASSDWRGNNEQFF.

CDR3 coding DNA: TGCAGCGTTGAAGTACCCGACAGGACCTACTCCTACGAGCAGTACTTC. This sequence encodes CSVEVPDRTYSYEQYF. The chain joins TRBV29-1 to TRBJ2-7; D is perhaps TRBD1 (6 bases). The V and J ends lost 1 base and 0 bases respectively, with 16 bases between them. CDR1 is SQVTM, CDR2 ANQGSEA, per germline. The CDR3 has 16 residues.

CDR3 coding DNA: TGCGCCAGCAGCCAAGAGGTCCCTAGCGGGGGGGCCAGGGGGGAGCTGTTTTTT. Amino acid sequence: CASSQEVPSGGARGELFF. The V and J genes are TRBV4-1 and TRBJ2-2, with 12 bases fitting TRBD2. V shed 0 bases and J 8 bases; nucleotides not matched to a gene: 10. The CDR3 consists of 18 residues. Germline V gene sequence: CDR1 MGHRA, CDR2 YSYEKL.